This paragraph covers one TCR beta chain sequence. This sample's time point: baseline, week 1 (first vaccination visit). Regarding treatment: pre-vaccination baseline after standard-of-care therapy. TCRdb's table, derived via immunoSEQ multiplex PCR, lists solely in-frame clones and lacks some. The data show around 50,000 clones, with roughly 90% seen just once and about 2.4% held by the top ten. The data derive from a study of a mutant IDH1 vaccine in newly diagnosed glioma. Background on the study: Of the patients given treatment, around 60% were male and roughly 38% were female, and a mean age of around 41 years was recorded. Patients had received radiotherapy, temozolomide, or both previously, most receiving both.

This CDR3 contains 13 residues. Germline assignment: CDR1 MRHNA and CDR2 SNTAGT. V lost 2 bases and J 5 bases, leaving 7 bases between the germline ends. J is TRBJ1-3 and V is TRBV6-4, with D uncertain. The sequencing here drew on PBMCs, taken from a glioma patient treated with radiotherapy, temozolomide or both. The source of this sequence is a man aged 40-49 years with glioma. This CDR3 is CASSDMGRNTIYF. The DNA for the CDR3 is TGTGCCAGCAGTGACATGGGTAGAAACACCATATATTTT.